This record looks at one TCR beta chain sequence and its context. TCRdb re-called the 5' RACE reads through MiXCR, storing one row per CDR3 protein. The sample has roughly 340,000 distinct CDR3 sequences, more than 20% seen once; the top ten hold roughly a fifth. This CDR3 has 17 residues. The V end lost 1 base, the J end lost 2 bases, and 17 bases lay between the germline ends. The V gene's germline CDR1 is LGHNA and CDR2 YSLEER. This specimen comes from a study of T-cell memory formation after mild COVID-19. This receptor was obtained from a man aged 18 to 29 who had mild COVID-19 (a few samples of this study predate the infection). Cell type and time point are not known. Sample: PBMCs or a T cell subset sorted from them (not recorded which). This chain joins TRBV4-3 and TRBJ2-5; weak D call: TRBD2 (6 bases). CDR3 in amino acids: CASSQGVYSGTQETQYF. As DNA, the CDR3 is TGCGCCAGCAGCCAAGGGGTATATTCGGGGACTCAAGAGACCCAGTACTTC.